Included here is one T cell receptor (beta chain) sequence, with context. The data stem from a study of blood T cell repertoires in COVID-19. Study at large: PBMCs, B-cell-depleted T cells, or T cells provided the cDNA or gDNA that made up the material.

Authors' processing steps: Counts of nucleated cells, estimated from reference gene primer amplification, were obtained. Generated by immunoSEQ multiplex PCR, the TCRdb table keeps only in-frame clones and is missing some. V and J calls and clone size are as listed in that table; D and trimming were resolved from the DNA. The profile shows some 300,000 clones, around nine tenths of them singletons. Germline V gene lookup returns CDR1 SGHRS and CDR2 YFSETQ. V was clipped by 4 bases and J by 1 base, with 17 bases between them. The CDR3 spans 16 residues. This receptor was obtained from a woman aged 25 to 45 who had been exposed to COVID-19. The source material was PBMCs or T cells enriched from blood (not recorded which). The genes are TRBV5-1 and TRBJ1-1; TRBD1 might be the D (6 bases). The DNA for the CDR3 is TGCGCCAGCAGCGCGCGACCCAGGGGAACGAACACTGAAGCTTTCTTT. This sequence encodes CASSARPRGTNTEAFF.